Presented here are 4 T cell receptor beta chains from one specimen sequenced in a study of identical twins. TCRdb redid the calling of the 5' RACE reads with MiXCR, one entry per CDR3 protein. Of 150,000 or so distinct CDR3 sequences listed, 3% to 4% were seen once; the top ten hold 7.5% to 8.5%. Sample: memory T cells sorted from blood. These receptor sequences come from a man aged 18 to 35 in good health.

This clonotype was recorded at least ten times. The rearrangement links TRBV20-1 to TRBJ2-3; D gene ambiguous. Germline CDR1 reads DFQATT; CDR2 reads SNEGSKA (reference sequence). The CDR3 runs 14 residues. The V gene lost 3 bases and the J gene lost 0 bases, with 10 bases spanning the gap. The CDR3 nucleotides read TGCAGTGCTAGTTTCAGAGCTAGCACAGATACGCAGTATTTT. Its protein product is CSASFRASTDTQYF.

CDR3 DNA: TGTGCCAGCAGCGTCTCTAGCGGGATAAACAATGAGCAGTTCTTC. It specifies CASSVSSGINNEQFF. This rearrangement joins TRBV7-2 to TRBJ2-1; 9 nucleotides line up with TRBD2. Trimming removed 5 bases from V and 5 bases from J; junction bases left unmatched: 7. This CDR3 is 15 amino acids long. Germline loops: CDR1 SGHTA, CDR2 FQGNSA.

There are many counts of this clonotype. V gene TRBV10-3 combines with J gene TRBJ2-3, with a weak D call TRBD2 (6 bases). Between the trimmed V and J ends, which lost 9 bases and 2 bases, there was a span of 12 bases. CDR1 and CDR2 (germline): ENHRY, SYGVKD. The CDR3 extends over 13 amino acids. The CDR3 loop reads CAIGGELTDTQYF. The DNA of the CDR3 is TGTGCCATAGGAGGGGAACTCACAGATACGCAGTATTTT.

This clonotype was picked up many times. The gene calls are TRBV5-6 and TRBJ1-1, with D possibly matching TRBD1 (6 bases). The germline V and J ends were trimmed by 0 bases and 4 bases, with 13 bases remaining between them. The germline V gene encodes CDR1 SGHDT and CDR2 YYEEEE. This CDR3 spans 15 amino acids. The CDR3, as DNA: TGTGCCAGCAGCTTGGCGCAGGGGAAAGGCACTGAAGCTTTCTTT. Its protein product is CASSLAQGKGTEAFF. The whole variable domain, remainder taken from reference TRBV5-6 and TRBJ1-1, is DAGVTQSPTHLIKTRGQQVTLRCSPKSGHDTVSWYQQALGQGPQFIFQYYEEEERQRGNFPDRFSGHQFPNYSSELNVNALLLGDSALYLCASSLAQGKGTEAFFGQGTRLTVV.